These T cell receptor beta chains were read from a single sample in a study of T-cell memory formation after mild COVID-19. TCRdb reprocessed the 5' RACE reads via MiXCR and lists one record per CDR3 protein. This sample carries 250,000 to 350,000 distinct CDR3 sequences, just under 20% of them seen once, and the ten largest clones take roughly 20%. Sequencing input: PBMCs or a T cell subset sorted from them (not recorded which). These receptors all stem from a man between 18 and 29 years old who had mild COVID-19 (a few samples of this study predate the infection). Cell type and time point are not known. The CDR3 runs from the conserved cysteine through the conserved F or W. A D gene is named only where the DNA matches it firmly. Some rows mark clone size as missing; the rest say once, few, many or name a class of expanded clone.

v_call: TRBV5-1; j_call: TRBJ2-3; clone_size: -; d_call: -; cdr3_nt: TGCGCCAGCAGCTTGATGGGTAGCCTAGTTGGAGATACGCAGTATTTT; cdr3_aa: CASSLMGSLVGDTQYF
v_call: TRBV5-1; j_call: TRBJ2-7; clone_size: -; d_call: -; cdr3_nt: TGCGCCAGTGGAGAGACCTACGAGCAGTACTTC; cdr3_aa: CASGETYEQYF
v_call: TRBV18; j_call: TRBJ1-3; clone_size: -; d_call: -; cdr3_nt: TGTGCCAGCTCACCACTCCCCAGTGCGAGGGGGAACGGAAACACCATATATTTT; cdr3_aa: CASSPLPSARGNGNTIYF
v_call: TRBV21-1; j_call: TRBJ1-5; clone_size: -; d_call: -; cdr3_nt: TGTGCCAGCAGCCTTTGGACAGCCCGGCCCCAGCATTTT; cdr3_aa: CASSLWTARPQHF
v_call: TRBV5-1; j_call: TRBJ2-3; clone_size: -; d_call: -; cdr3_nt: TGCGCCAGCAGCTTGCAGGGGTATGGCACAGATACGCAGTATTTT; cdr3_aa: CASSLQGYGTDTQYF
v_call: TRBV7-2; j_call: TRBJ2-5; clone_size: -; d_call: TRBD2; cdr3_nt: TGTGCCAGCAGCCAGCGGGGGGGCCGTATGGGAGAGACCCAGTACTTC; cdr3_aa: CASSQRGGRMGETQYF
v_call: TRBV6-2/TRBV6-3; j_call: TRBJ1-1; clone_size: many; d_call: TRBD1; cdr3_nt: TGTGCCAGCAGACAGGGGGGCAACACTGAAGCTTTCTTT; cdr3_aa: CASRQGGNTEAFF
v_call: TRBV10-3; j_call: TRBJ1-2; clone_size: -; d_call: -; cdr3_nt: TGTGCCATCAGTCTCGACAGTCCTAACTATGGCTACACCTTC; cdr3_aa: CAISLDSPNYGYTF
v_call: TRBV5-1; j_call: TRBJ2-5; clone_size: -; d_call: -; cdr3_nt: TGCGCCAGCAGGGTCAGGCCCGGGGAGACCCAGTACTTC; cdr3_aa: CASRVRPGETQYF
v_call: TRBV5-1; j_call: TRBJ2-7; clone_size: -; d_call: -; cdr3_nt: TGCGCCAGCAGCTTCGCAGGCGCCTACGAGCAGTACTTC; cdr3_aa: CASSFAGAYEQYF
v_call: TRBV4-3; j_call: TRBJ1-2; clone_size: -; d_call: -; cdr3_nt: TGCGCCAGCAGCCTCAACCCGCGGGATAACTATGGCTACACCTTC; cdr3_aa: CASSLNPRDNYGYTF
v_call: TRBV12-3/TRBV12-4; j_call: TRBJ2-5; clone_size: -; d_call: -; cdr3_nt: TGTGCCAGCAGTGGAGTCCAAGAGACCCAGTACTTC; cdr3_aa: CASSGVQETQYF
v_call: TRBV18; j_call: TRBJ1-1; clone_size: few; d_call: TRBD1; cdr3_nt: TGTGCCAGCTCACCACCGAAGGGGACAGGCAACGAAGCTTTCTTT; cdr3_aa: CASSPPKGTGNEAFF
v_call: TRBV9; j_call: TRBJ2-1; clone_size: few; d_call: TRBD1; cdr3_nt: TGTGCCAGCAGCGTAGGGACAGGGTGGAATGAGCAGTTCTTC; cdr3_aa: CASSVGTGWNEQFF
v_call: TRBV6-1; j_call: TRBJ2-3; clone_size: few; d_call: TRBD2; cdr3_nt: TGTGCCAGCAGAGCGGGACTCCTTAGCACAGATACGCAGTATTTT; cdr3_aa: CASRAGLLSTDTQYF
v_call: TRBV7-9; j_call: TRBJ1-1; clone_size: few; d_call: -; cdr3_nt: TGTGCCAGCAGCTTCCGGGGGGGGAGCACTGAAGCTTTCTTT; cdr3_aa: CASSFRGGSTEAFF
v_call: TRBV7-2; j_call: TRBJ1-1; clone_size: few; d_call: -; cdr3_nt: TGTGCCAGCAGCTTAAACGGTCTGAACACTGAAGCTTTCTTT; cdr3_aa: CASSLNGLNTEAFF
v_call: TRBV4-3; j_call: TRBJ2-4; clone_size: -; d_call: -; cdr3_nt: TGCGCCAGCAGCCAAGACCCCGGACACCCTTCCAAAAACATTCAGTACTTC; cdr3_aa: CASSQDPGHPSKNIQYF
v_call: TRBV5-1; j_call: TRBJ1-1; clone_size: -; d_call: -; cdr3_nt: TGCGCCAGCAGCACCCGGGAGAGGGGACCTGAAGCTTTCTTT; cdr3_aa: CASSTRERGPEAFF
v_call: TRBV29-1; j_call: TRBJ2-7; clone_size: -; d_call: TRBD2; cdr3_nt: TGCAGCGTTGAAACGGGAGGCGAGCAGTACTTC; cdr3_aa: CSVETGGEQYF
v_call: TRBV29-1; j_call: TRBJ1-2; clone_size: -; d_call: TRBD1; cdr3_nt: TGCAGCGCCAGGGACAGGTCGGGCTATGGCTACACCTTC; cdr3_aa: CSARDRSGYGYTF
v_call: TRBV6-5; j_call: TRBJ2-5; clone_size: -; d_call: TRBD2; cdr3_nt: TGTGCCAGCAGTTACAGGCGGCTAGCGGGGTACCAAGAGACCCAGTACTTC; cdr3_aa: CASSYRRLAGYQETQYF
v_call: TRBV12-3/TRBV12-4; j_call: TRBJ2-7; clone_size: -; d_call: -; cdr3_nt: TGTGCCAGCAGTTTAGTGGCGGGTGAGCAGTACTTC; cdr3_aa: CASSLVAGEQYF
v_call: TRBV20-1; j_call: TRBJ2-1; clone_size: -; d_call: -; cdr3_nt: TGCAGTGCTAGGGGCCAGCTGACGGCGAATGAGCAGTTCTTC; cdr3_aa: CSARGQLTANEQFF
v_call: TRBV7-9; j_call: TRBJ2-7; clone_size: few; d_call: -; cdr3_nt: TGTGCCAGCAGTTCGGGCCCTGGTAACGAGCAGTACTTC; cdr3_aa: CASSSGPGNEQYF
v_call: TRBV15; j_call: TRBJ1-6; clone_size: -; d_call: -; cdr3_nt: TGTGCCACCAGACGCCGGACGGGAGATAATTCACCCCTCCACTTT; cdr3_aa: CATRRRTGDNSPLHF
v_call: TRBV6-5; j_call: TRBJ1-5; clone_size: -; d_call: TRBD1; cdr3_nt: TGTGCCAGCAGTACGACAGGGGGGCAGCCCCAGCATTTT; cdr3_aa: CASSTTGGQPQHF
v_call: TRBV6-2/TRBV6-3; j_call: TRBJ2-5; clone_size: -; d_call: -; cdr3_nt: TGTGCCAGCAGTTACTCCCCTTGGGAGGGGGCAGGGGAGACCCAGTACTTC; cdr3_aa: CASSYSPWEGAGETQYF
v_call: TRBV5-5; j_call: TRBJ1-3; clone_size: -; d_call: -; cdr3_nt: TGTGCCAGCAGCAATGGACTGTTCTCTGGAAACACCATATATTTT; cdr3_aa: CASSNGLFSGNTIYF
v_call: TRBV5-1; j_call: TRBJ1-2; clone_size: few; d_call: -; cdr3_nt: TGCGCCAGCAGCCCGGGTGGCTACACCTTC; cdr3_aa: CASSPGGYTF
v_call: TRBV20-1; j_call: TRBJ2-7; clone_size: -; d_call: TRBD1; cdr3_nt: TGCAGTGCTAGGGGACAGGGGTACCCATTCCGGCAGTACTTC; cdr3_aa: CSARGQGYPFRQYF
v_call: TRBV6-5; j_call: TRBJ2-5; clone_size: -; d_call: -; cdr3_nt: TGTGCCAGCAGTCCCCTCCCCCCGCGGGGCCAAGAGACCCAGTACTTC; cdr3_aa: CASSPLPPRGQETQYF
v_call: TRBV7-2; j_call: TRBJ2-7; clone_size: -; d_call: TRBD2; cdr3_nt: TGTGCCAGCAGCTTCGGGACTAGCGCCACCTACGAGCAGTACTTC; cdr3_aa: CASSFGTSATYEQYF